The 13 T cell receptor beta chains below come from one sample, sequenced in a study of T cell responses to AZD1222 COVID-19 vaccine. Profiling relied on immunoSEQ multiplex PCR, and the TCRdb table lists in-frame clones only, not all of them. The table records about 120,000 clones, more than 85% of them present only once. Sequences were derived from peripheral blood, sampled on day 0 of AZD1222 vaccination. The receptors here all came from an adult in good health.

The V and J genes are TRBV7-9 and TRBJ2-7; D uncertain. CDR3 size: 17 residues. Germline CDR1 and CDR2: SEHNR and FQNEAQ (reference sequence). Trimming took 4 bases from V and 7 from J, leaving 26 bases between them. CDR3 coding DNA: TGTGCCAGCAGCTCGTGGATGTCCGCAGGTACTGGAAGAGAGCAGTACTTC. It codes for CASSSWMSAGTGREQYF.

The chain employs TRBV4-2 and TRBJ2-1; 9 nucleotides line up with TRBD2. The germline gives CDR1 LGHNA, CDR2 YNFKEQ. Losses at the gene ends were 4 bases for V and 7 bases for J; bases not matched to a gene: 14. The CDR3 contains 17 residues. This CDR3 is CASSLIAGAGMRNEQFF. The CDR3 bases are TGTGCCAGCAGCCTCATAGCGGGAGCTGGTATGCGGAATGAGCAGTTCTTC.

The rearrangement links TRBV4-1 to TRBJ2-2; possible D gene TRBD2, 6 bases. Per germline, CDR1 MGHRA and CDR2 YSYEKL. Between the trimmed V and J ends, which lost 1 base and 4 bases, there was a span of 19 bases. The CDR3 loop spans 18 amino acids. The CDR3 is CASSQGDWKWVATGELFF. The CDR3 region has the DNA TGCGCCAGCAGCCAAGGGGACTGGAAGTGGGTCGCCACCGGGGAGCTGTTTTTT.

The chain is built from TRBV24-1 and TRBJ2-1; TRBD2 agrees at 13 bases. Germline V gives CDR1 KGHDR, CDR2 SFDVKD. The CDR3 has 16 residues. V lost 4 bases to trimming and J lost 5 bases; unmatched junction nucleotides: 4. CDR3 loop: CATSDYGTSGDNEQFF. The CDR3, as DNA: TGTGCCACCAGTGACTACGGGACTAGCGGGGACAATGAGCAGTTCTTC.

V and J are TRBV20-1 and TRBJ2-1; D unresolved. The germline V gene encodes CDR1 DFQATT and CDR2 SNEGSKA (reference sequence). V lost 5 bases to trimming and J lost 13 bases, with 12 bases between them. The CDR3 covers 10 residues. The CDR3 region is CSAGVATQFF. For the CDR3, the DNA is TGCAGTGCTGGGGTGGCTACTCAGTTCTTC.

The rearrangement uses TRBV14 and TRBJ2-7; D is uncertain. CDR1 is SGHDN and CDR2 is FVKESK in the germline V gene. With 4 bases removed from V and 3 bases from J, the gap between germline ends came to 13 bases. The CDR3 is 14 amino acids. CDR3 amino acids: CASSPGRWNYEQYF. CDR3 nucleotides: TGTGCCAGCAGCCCCGGTCGCTGGAACTACGAGCAGTACTTC. The full variable domain, completed using reference TRBV14 and TRBJ2-7, is EAGVTQFPSHSVIEKGQTVTLRCDPISGHDNLYWYRRVMGKEIKFLLHFVKESKQDESGMPNNRFLAERTGGTYSTLKVQPAELEDSGVYFCASSPGRWNYEQYFGPGTRLTVT.

This chain links TRBV4-2 with TRBJ1-1, with a tentative D call TRBD1 (6 bases). The CDR3 runs to 12 residues. V shed 10 bases and J shed 5 bases, with 14 bases lying between them. The V gene's germline CDR1 is LGHNA and CDR2 YNFKEQ. CDR3 DNA: TGTGCCACCAGGAGGGGGGAGACTGAAGCTTTCTTT. Its protein product is CATRRGETEAFF.

The count of this clone is one. This sequence joins TRBV7-2 and TRBJ1-2; 10 bases line up with TRBD1. The CDR3 has 15 amino acids. V was pared by 6 bases and J by 3 bases, with 7 bases of the junction left unmatched. Germline V gene data show CDR1 as SGHTA and CDR2 as FQGNSA. The CDR3 here is CASSSTGTGDYGYTF. The CDR3 region has the DNA TGTGCCAGCAGTTCGACCGGGACAGGGGACTATGGCTACACCTTC.

The V gene is TRBV10-3, the J gene TRBJ2-2, with TRBD1 as a possible D gene (6 bases). V lost 0 bases to trimming and J lost 6 bases, with 11 bases between them. Per the germline V gene, CDR1 is ENHRY and CDR2 is SYGVKD. The CDR3 sequence is 15 residues long. For the CDR3, the DNA is TGTGCCATCAGTGAGTCGCACAGGGCGGCCGGGGAGCTGTTTTTT. This sequence encodes CAISESHRAAGELFF.

This clone is a singleton in its sample. The gene calls are TRBV27 and TRBJ2-7; 9 bases map to TRBD2. V shed 3 bases, J shed 5 bases, and the junction held 11 bases outside the gene matches. This CDR3 has 16 residues. The V gene's germline CDR1 is MNHEY and CDR2 SMNVEV (reference sequence). The CDR3 spells CASSLTGTSPWNEQYF. The CDR3 DNA follows: TGTGCCAGCAGTTTGACCGGGACTAGCCCTTGGAACGAGCAGTACTTC.

The V and J genes are TRBV6-5 and TRBJ1-6; TRBD1 might be the D (5 bases). The CDR3 length is 14 residues. CDR1 and CDR2 (germline): MNHEY, SVGAGI. Between the trimmed V and J ends, which lost 8 bases and 5 bases, there was a span of 13 bases. CDR3 DNA sequence: TGTGCCAGCCGGCCGGGACTGAATAATTCACCCCTCCACTTT. It translates to CASRPGLNNSPLHF.

This sequence joins TRBV5-5 and TRBJ2-7; D might be TRBD2 (7 bases). The CDR3 sequence is 15 residues long. V was clipped by 4 bases and J by 4 bases, with 18 bases between them. CDR1 SGHKS and CDR2 YYEKEE come from the germline V gene (reference sequence). The CDR3 DNA follows: TGTGCCAGCAGCCCCCCCCCGGGGGGCTCTTACGAGCAGTACTTC. Protein sequence: CASSPPPGGSYEQYF.

The gene calls are TRBV29-1 and TRBJ1-2; D perhaps matches TRBD1 (6 bases). The CDR3 runs 11 residues. Between the trimmed V and J ends, which lost 5 bases and 6 bases, there was a span of 10 bases. Germline values: CDR1 SQVTM, CDR2 ANQGSEA. In DNA form, the CDR3 reads TGCAGCGTTACAGGGAGGGATGGCTACACCTTC. Protein product: CSVTGRDGYTF.